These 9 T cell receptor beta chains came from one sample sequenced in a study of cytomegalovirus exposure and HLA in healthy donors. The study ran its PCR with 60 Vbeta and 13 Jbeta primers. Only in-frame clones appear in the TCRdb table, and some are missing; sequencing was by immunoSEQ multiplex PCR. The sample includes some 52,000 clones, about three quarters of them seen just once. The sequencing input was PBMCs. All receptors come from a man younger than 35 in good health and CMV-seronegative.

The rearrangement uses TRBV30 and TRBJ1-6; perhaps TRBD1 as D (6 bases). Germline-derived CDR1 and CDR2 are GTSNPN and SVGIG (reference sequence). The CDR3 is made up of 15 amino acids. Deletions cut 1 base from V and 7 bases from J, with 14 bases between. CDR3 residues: CAWSANQGHNSPLHF. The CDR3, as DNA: TGTGCCTGGAGTGCAAACCAGGGGCACAATTCACCCCTCCACTTT.

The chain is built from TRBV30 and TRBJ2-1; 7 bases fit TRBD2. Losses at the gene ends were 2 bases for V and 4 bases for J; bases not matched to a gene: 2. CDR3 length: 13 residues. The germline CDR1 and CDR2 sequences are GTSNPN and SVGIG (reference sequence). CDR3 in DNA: TGTGCCTGGAGTCTAGCGGCGTACAATGAGCAGTTCTTC. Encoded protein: CAWSLAAYNEQFF.

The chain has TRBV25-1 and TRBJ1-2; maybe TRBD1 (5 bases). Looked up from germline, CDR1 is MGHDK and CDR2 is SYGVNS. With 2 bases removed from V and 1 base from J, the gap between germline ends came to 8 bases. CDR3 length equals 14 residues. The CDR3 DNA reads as TGTGCCAGCAGTGAACAAGGGGTTAACTATGGCTACACCTTC. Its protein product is CASSEQGVNYGYTF.

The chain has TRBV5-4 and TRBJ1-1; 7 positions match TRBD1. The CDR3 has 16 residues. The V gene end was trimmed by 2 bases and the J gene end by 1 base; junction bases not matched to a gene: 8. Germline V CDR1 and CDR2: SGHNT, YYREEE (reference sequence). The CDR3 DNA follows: TGTGCCAGCAGCTTCTACAGGGGAGCTGCGAACACTGAAGCTTTCTTT. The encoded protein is CASSFYRGAANTEAFF.

The CDR3 coding sequence is TGTGCCAGCAACAGGAGAGCTGCAACTAATGAAAAACTGTTTTTT. Protein sequence: CASNRRAATNEKLFF. The chain is built from TRBV2 and TRBJ1-4; D may be TRBD1 (5 bases). V was shortened by 7 bases and J by 0 bases, with 12 bases between the two germline ends. The CDR3 runs to 15 residues. Germline values: CDR1 SNHLY, CDR2 FYNNEI.

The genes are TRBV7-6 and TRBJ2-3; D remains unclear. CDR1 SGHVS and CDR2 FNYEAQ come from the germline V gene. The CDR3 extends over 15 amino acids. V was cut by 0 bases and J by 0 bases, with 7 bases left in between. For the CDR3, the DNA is TGTGCCAGCAGCTTAGCTCCGGTGAGCACAGATACGCAGTATTTT. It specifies CASSLAPVSTDTQYF. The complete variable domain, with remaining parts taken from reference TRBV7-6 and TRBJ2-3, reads GAGVSQSPRYKVTKRGQDVALRCDPISGHVSLYWYRQALGQGPEFLTYFNYEAQQDKSGLPNDRFSAERPEGSISTLTIQRTEQRDSAMYRCASSLAPVSTDTQYFGPGTRLTVL.

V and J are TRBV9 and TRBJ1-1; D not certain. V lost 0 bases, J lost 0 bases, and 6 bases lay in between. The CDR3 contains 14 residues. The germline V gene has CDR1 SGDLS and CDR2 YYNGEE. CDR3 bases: TGTGCCAGCAGCGTAGGCGCATTGAACACTGAAGCTTTCTTT. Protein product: CASSVGALNTEAFF. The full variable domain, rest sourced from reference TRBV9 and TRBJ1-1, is DSGVTQTPKHLITATGQRVTLRCSPRSGDLSVYWYQQSLDQGLQFLIQYYNGEERAKGNILERFSAQQFPDLHSELNLSSLELGDSALYFCASSVGALNTEAFFGQGTRLTVV.

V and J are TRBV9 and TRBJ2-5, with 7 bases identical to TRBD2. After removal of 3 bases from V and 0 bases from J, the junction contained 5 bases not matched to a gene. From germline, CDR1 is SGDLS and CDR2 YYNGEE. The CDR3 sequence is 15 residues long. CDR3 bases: TGTGCCAGCAGCGCCGTAACTAGCGACCAAGAGACCCAGTACTTC. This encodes CASSAVTSDQETQYF.

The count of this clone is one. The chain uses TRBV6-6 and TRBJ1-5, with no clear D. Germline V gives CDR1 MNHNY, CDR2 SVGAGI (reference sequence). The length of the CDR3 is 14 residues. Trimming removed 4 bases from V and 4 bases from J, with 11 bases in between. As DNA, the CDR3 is TGTGCCAGCAGTTCCCGGGGTCAAAATCAGCCCCAGCATTTT. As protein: CASSSRGQNQPQHF.